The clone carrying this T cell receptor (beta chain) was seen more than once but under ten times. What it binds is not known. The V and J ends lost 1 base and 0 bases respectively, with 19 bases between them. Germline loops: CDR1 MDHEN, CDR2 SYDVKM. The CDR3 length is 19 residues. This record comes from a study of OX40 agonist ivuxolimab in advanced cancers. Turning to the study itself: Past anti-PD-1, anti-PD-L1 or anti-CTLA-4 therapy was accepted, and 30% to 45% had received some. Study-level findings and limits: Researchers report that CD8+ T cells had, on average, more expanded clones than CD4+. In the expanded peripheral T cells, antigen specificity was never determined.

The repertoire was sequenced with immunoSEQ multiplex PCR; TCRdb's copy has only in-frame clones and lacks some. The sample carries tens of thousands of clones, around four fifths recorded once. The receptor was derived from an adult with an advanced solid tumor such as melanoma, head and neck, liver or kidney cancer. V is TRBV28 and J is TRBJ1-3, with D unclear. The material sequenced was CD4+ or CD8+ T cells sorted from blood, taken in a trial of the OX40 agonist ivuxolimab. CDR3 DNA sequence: TGTGCCAGCAGTTTATCGGTGTGGCGGTGGCGGGACTCTGGAAACACCATATATTTT. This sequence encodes CASSLSVWRWRDSGNTIYF.